The 21 T cell receptor beta chains presented below share a single source sample, sequenced in a study of blood T cell repertoires in COVID-19. This table comes from immunoSEQ multiplex PCR, and its TCRdb copy is limited to in-frame clones, with some not included. Of 30,000 to 50,000 clones in the sample, about 91% were seen once. The sample was peripheral blood. These receptor sequences come from a woman in her 30s in a cohort sampled during active COVID-19.

This sequence joins TRBV11-2 and TRBJ2-7; 9 bases fit TRBD1. Germline V CDR1 and CDR2: SGHAT, FQNNGV. The CDR3 length is 15 residues. Unmatched junction bases numbered 6, after V lost 4 bases and J lost 2 bases. CDR3 sequence (DNA): TGTGCCAGCAGCTCGCTCCGGGACAGGGCCTACGAGCAGTACTTC. Residues: CASSSLRDRAYEQYF.

The rearrangement uses TRBV10-2 and TRBJ1-6; D is possibly TRBD1 (6 bases). CDR1 and CDR2 from the germline V gene are WSHSY and SAAADI. CDR3 length: 14 amino acids. V gave up 7 bases and J gave up 9 bases, with 16 bases separating them. The CDR3 sequence: CASTEQGGTSPLHF. In nucleotides, the CDR3 is TGCGCCAGCACCGAACAGGGAGGGACTTCACCCCTCCACTTT.

The J gene is TRBJ2-7, the V gene TRBV9; D remains unclear. Trimming stripped 3 bases from V and 2 bases from J, with 15 bases between. This CDR3 comprises 15 residues. Germline loops: CDR1 SGDLS, CDR2 YYNGEE. CDR3 sequence reads: CASSADPGLPYEQYF. DNA for the CDR3: TGTGCCAGCAGCGCAGATCCGGGTCTACCCTACGAGCAGTACTTC.

The chain is built from TRBV6-2 or TRBV6-3 and TRBJ1-4; 7 positions agree with TRBD1. The CDR3 is made up of 16 amino acids. Germline V lookup: CDR1 MNHEY, CDR2 SVGEGT. Trimming took 6 bases from V and 8 from J; bases not matched to a gene: 15. DNA for the CDR3: TGTGCCAGCAGCCCCCAAGGACAGGTTCTGCGAGAAAAACTGTTTTTT. Its translation: CASSPQGQVLREKLFF.

This clone has a single count. J is TRBJ1-1 and V is TRBV11-2, with a weak D call TRBD1 (5 bases). From germline, CDR1 is SGHAT and CDR2 FQNNGV. The CDR3 spans 15 residues. V dropped 3 bases and J dropped 5 bases, with 16 bases sitting between them. This chain's CDR3 is CASSLSMGGYTEAFF. As DNA, the CDR3 is TGTGCCAGCAGCTTGTCAATGGGGGGATATACTGAAGCTTTCTTT.

This chain uses TRBV28 with TRBJ1-6; TRBD1 matches 7 bases. This CDR3 has 17 residues. Losses at the gene ends were 2 bases for V and 2 bases for J; bases not matched to a gene: 6. In germline, CDR1 is MDHEN, CDR2 SYDVKM. CDR3 loop: CASSLHRGRPYNSPLHF. The CDR3 DNA is TGTGCCAGCAGTTTACACAGGGGTAGGCCCTATAATTCACCCCTCCACTTT.

The chain combines TRBV6-6 with TRBJ2-7; D is ambiguous. Trimming cost V 0 bases and J 5 bases, with 11 bases left between them. This CDR3 region has 14 residues. Germline V gene lookup returns CDR1 MNHNY and CDR2 SVGAGI (reference sequence). As DNA, the CDR3 is TGTGCCAGCAGTTACTCGGGCCAAAGAAACGAGCAGTACTTC. It translates to CASSYSGQRNEQYF.

This rearrangement joins TRBV5-8 to TRBJ1-2; D is possibly TRBD1 (5 bases). The CDR3 spans 12 residues. Germline V gives CDR1 SGHTS, CDR2 YDEGEE. The V and J ends lost 0 bases and 5 bases respectively, with 5 bases between them. CDR3 residues: CASSLEGYGYTF. The CDR3 nucleotides read TGTGCCAGCAGCTTGGAGGGGTATGGCTACACCTTC.

V usage is TRBV10-3 and J usage is TRBJ2-3; 8 nucleotides line up with TRBD2. After removal of 9 bases from V and 4 bases from J, the junction contained 6 bases not matched to a gene. In germline, CDR1 is ENHRY, CDR2 SYGVKD. This CDR3 has 13 residues. Here the CDR3 reads CAMRRGDADTQYF. Written as DNA, the CDR3 is TGTGCCATGAGGCGGGGGGACGCAGATACGCAGTATTTT.

V gene TRBV6-5 combines with J gene TRBJ1-5, with TRBD1 matching 7 bases. The ends lost 7 bases at V and 2 bases at J; junction bases unmatched: 8. Germline CDR1 MNHEY, CDR2 SVGAGI. This CDR3 is 15 amino acids long. The chain's CDR3 is CASMEGAIGNQPQHF. In DNA, the CDR3 is TGTGCCAGCATGGAGGGGGCGATTGGCAATCAGCCCCAGCATTTT.

The chain employs TRBV7-9 and TRBJ2-1, with 11 positions matching TRBD2. Germline values: CDR1 SEHNR, CDR2 FQNEAQ (reference sequence). V shed 1 base and J 7 bases; nucleotides not matched to a gene: 3. The CDR3 runs to 15 residues. The CDR3, as DNA: TGTGCCAGCAGCTTAGACGGGACTAGCGGAAATGAGCAGTTCTTC. Translation: CASSLDGTSGNEQFF. Complete variable domain (other parts from reference TRBV7-9 and TRBJ2-1): DTGVSQNPRHKITKRGQNVTFRCDPISEHNRLYWYRQTLGQGPEFLTYFQNEAQLEKSRLLSDRFSAERPKGSFSTLEIQRTEQGDSAMYLCASSLDGTSGNEQFFGPGTRLTVL.

The V call is TRBV28, the J call TRBJ1-2; perhaps TRBD1 as D (5 bases). The V and J ends lost 6 bases and 6 bases respectively, with 14 bases between them. CDR3 length equals 13 residues. Germline lookup yields CDR1 MDHEN and CDR2 SYDVKM. The CDR3 reads CASREDGGDGYTF. For the CDR3, the DNA is TGTGCCAGCAGGGAAGATGGGGGGGATGGCTACACCTTC.

The chain uses TRBV28 and TRBJ2-1, with 7 bases lining up with TRBD1. This CDR3 has 12 amino acids. CDR1 is MDHEN and CDR2 is SYDVKM in the germline V gene. J was trimmed by 6 bases and V by 10 bases; bases with no gene match: 6. CDR3 amino acids: CATYGTVNEQFF. The CDR3 DNA is TGTGCCACCTATGGGACAGTCAATGAGCAGTTCTTC.

This sequence joins TRBV4-1 and TRBJ2-2; unclear D gene. Germline CDR1 reads MGHRA; CDR2 reads YSYEKL. V was trimmed by 1 base and J by 0 bases, leaving 9 bases between them. The CDR3 length is 16 residues. The CDR3 DNA follows: TGCGCCAGCAGCCAAGGAGCTGGTGCGAACACCGGGGAGCTGTTTTTT. It specifies CASSQGAGANTGELFF.

Only one count was recorded for this clone. The rearrangement links TRBV5-4 to TRBJ1-5; TRBD1 aligns across 9 bases. After removal of 4 bases from V and 7 bases from J, the junction contained 6 bases not matched to a gene. The CDR3 is made up of 14 amino acids. CDR1 and CDR2 (germline): SGHNT, YYREEE (reference sequence). DNA of the CDR3: TGTGCCAGCAGCCAACAGGGGGCAGGGCAGCCCCAGCATTTT. Its protein product is CASSQQGAGQPQHF.

This chain links TRBV28 with TRBJ1-5; TRBD1 matches at 8 bases. CDR1 and CDR2 (germline): MDHEN, SYDVKM. CDR3 length equals 15 residues. The V gene end was trimmed by 3 bases and the J gene end by 7 bases; junction bases not matched to a gene: 8. The CDR3 protein is CASSFRPGGGQPQHF. CDR3 DNA sequence: TGTGCCAGCAGTTTCCGACCAGGGGGCGGACAGCCCCAGCATTTT.

The J gene is TRBJ2-7, the V gene TRBV7-9; the match to TRBD2 covers 7 bases. Unmatched junction bases numbered 17, after V lost 3 bases and J lost 6 bases. This CDR3 spans 17 amino acids. CDR1 and CDR2 (germline): SEHNR, FQNEAQ (reference sequence). CDR3 region: CASSFYATLAGAVEQYF. In DNA form, the CDR3 reads TGTGCCAGCAGCTTTTATGCCACCCTTGCGGGAGCGGTCGAGCAGTACTTC.

In its sample, this clone was seen a few times. J is TRBJ1-1 and V is TRBV18; unclear D gene. This CDR3 contains 13 residues. V was clipped by 3 bases and J by 0 bases, with 5 bases between them. Germline CDR1 is KGHSH and CDR2 is LQKENI. The CDR3: CASSPGVNTEAFF. For the CDR3, the DNA is TGTGCCAGCTCACCTGGAGTGAACACTGAAGCTTTCTTT.

The chain is built from TRBV24-1 and TRBJ2-1; 10 bases are a match to TRBD2. V dropped 5 bases and J dropped 4; count of bases not matched to a gene: 7. CDR3 length: 16 amino acids. CDR1 and CDR2 (germline): KGHDR, SFDVKD. The CDR3 is CATSVRGTSEYNEQFF. The CDR3 DNA reads as TGTGCCACCAGTGTCAGGGGGACTAGCGAGTACAATGAGCAGTTCTTC.

The chain uses TRBV7-8 and TRBJ1-2; tentatively, D is TRBD1 (6 bases). Germline assignment: CDR1 SGHVS and CDR2 FQNEAQ. Between the trimmed V and J ends, which lost 1 base and 7 bases, there was a span of 13 bases. This CDR3 comprises 14 residues. The CDR3 DNA reads TGTGCCAGCAGCTTAGGGACGTGGGGGCTTGGCTACACCTTC. Protein sequence: CASSLGTWGLGYTF.

This sequence joins TRBV7-2 and TRBJ2-5; 11 nucleotides match TRBD1. V trimming: 2 bases; J trimming: 5 bases; junction bases outside the gene matches: 7. This CDR3 region has 16 residues. Germline V CDR1 and CDR2: SGHTA, FQGNSA. The CDR3 bases are TGTGCCAGCAGCTTATTTGGACAGGGGGCACGGGAGACCCAGTACTTC. Its protein product is CASSLFGQGARETQYF. The variable domain in full, with the rest retrieved from reference TRBV7-2 and TRBJ2-5, is GAGVSQSPSNKVTEKGKDVELRCDPISGHTALYWYRQSLGQGLEFLIYFQGNSAPDKSGLPSDRFSAERTGGSVSTLTIQRTQQEDSAVYLCASSLFGQGARETQYFGPGTRLLVL.